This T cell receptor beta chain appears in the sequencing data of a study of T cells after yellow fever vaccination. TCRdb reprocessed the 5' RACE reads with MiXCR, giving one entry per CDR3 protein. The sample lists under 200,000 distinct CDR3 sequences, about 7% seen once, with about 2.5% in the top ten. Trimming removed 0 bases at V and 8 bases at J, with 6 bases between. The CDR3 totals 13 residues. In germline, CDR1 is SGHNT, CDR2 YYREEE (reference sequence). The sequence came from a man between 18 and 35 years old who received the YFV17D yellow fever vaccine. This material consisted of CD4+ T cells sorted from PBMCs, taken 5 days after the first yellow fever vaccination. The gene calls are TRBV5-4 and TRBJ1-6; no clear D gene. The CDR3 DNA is TGTGCCAGCAGCTTGGCTTGGGATTCACCCCTCCACTTT. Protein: CASSLAWDSPLHF.